Shown below are 2 T cell receptor beta chains from a single sample sequenced in a study of human CD8 memory T cell subsets. TCR beta was sequenced from UMI-tagged 5' RACE libraries. TCRdb reprocessed the 5' RACE reads; each CDR3 protein has one entry and no DNA is given. This sample carries approximately 4,300 distinct CDR3 sequences, with roughly 23% going to the ten biggest clones. What was sequenced was CD8+ T cells from PBMCs. These receptors all come from a human donor in good health.

The chain uses TRBV9 and TRBJ2-7; the D call from TCRdb, TRBD2, cannot be confirmed without DNA. CDR1 is SGDLS and CDR2 is YYNGEE in the germline V gene. This CDR3 has 14 amino acids. CDR3: CASSVGRDSDEQYF. Full variable domain (remainder filled in from reference TRBV9 and TRBJ2-7): DSGVTQTPKHLITATGQRVTLRCSPRSGDLSVYWYQQSLDQGLQFLIQYYNGEERAKGNILERFSAQQFPDLHSELNLSSLELGDSALYFCASSVGRDSDEQYFGPGTRLTVT.

CDR3 protein: CASSHSNQPQHF. The chain links TRBV4-3 to TRBJ1-5. The CDR3 has 12 amino acids. Germline V gene lookup returns CDR1 LGHNA and CDR2 YSLEER.